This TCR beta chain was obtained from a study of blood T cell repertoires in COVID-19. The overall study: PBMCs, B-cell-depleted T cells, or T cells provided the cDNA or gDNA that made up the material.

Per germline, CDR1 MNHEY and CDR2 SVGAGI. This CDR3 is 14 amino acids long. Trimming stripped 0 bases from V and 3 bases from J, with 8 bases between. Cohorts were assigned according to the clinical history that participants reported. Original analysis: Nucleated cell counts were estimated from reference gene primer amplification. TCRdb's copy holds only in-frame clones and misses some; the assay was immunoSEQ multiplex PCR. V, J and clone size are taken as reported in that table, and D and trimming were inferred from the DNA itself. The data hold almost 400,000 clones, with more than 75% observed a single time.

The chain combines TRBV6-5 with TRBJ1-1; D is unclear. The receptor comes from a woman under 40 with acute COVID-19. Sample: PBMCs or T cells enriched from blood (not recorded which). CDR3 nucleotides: TGTGCCAGCAGTTACTCTGGCGGGTACACTGAAGCTTTCTTT. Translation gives CASSYSGGYTEAFF.